This T cell receptor (beta chain) was identified during a study of beta chain features in type 1 diabetes. Overall study results and limits: Patients with type 1 diabetes showed fewer VDJ junction insertions and more deletions. Researchers could not determine here whether HLA type influences TCRB rearrangement.

Since all of the isolated RNA was reverse transcribed, expressed TCRB transcripts were what got sequenced. Sequenced by immunoSEQ multiplex PCR; TCRdb stores in-frame clones only, minus some. The sample includes around 170,000 clones, about 9.1% of them seen just once. The CDR3 has 16 residues. Deletions cut 2 bases from V and 0 bases from J, with 8 bases between. Germline CDR1 is MNHNS and CDR2 is SASEGT. This clone was seen only a few times. Its antigen is currently unknown. Sequencing was done on a sample of central memory CD4+ T cells from blood. The clonotype comes from a woman in her late teens or twenties in good health. This sequence joins TRBV6-1 and TRBJ2-6, with D uncertain. CDR3 DNA sequence: TGTGCCAGCAGTGAATCAACGGGCTCTGGGGCCAACGTCCTGACTTTC. This sequence encodes CASSESTGSGANVLTF.